The next 31 T cell receptor beta chains were all read from a single sample in a study of CDR3 diversity in severe acne. TCRdb itself ran the PCR reads through MiXCR, one entry per CDR3 protein. The data contain approximately 79,000 distinct CDR3 sequences, about 52% of them singletons. The sample consisted of blood. The receptors here all came from a male donor in good health, serving as a control.

The chain joins TRBV5-1 to TRBJ2-1; D gene uncertain. Germline V lookup: CDR1 SGHRS, CDR2 YFSETQ. V dropped 4 bases and J dropped 8 bases, with 19 bases sitting between them. The CDR3 is 15 residues long. The CDR3 DNA is TGCGCCAGCAGCCCTGGGGTGTCGTTTAGGGATGAGCAGTTCTTC. Translation gives CASSPGVSFRDEQFF.

V and J are TRBV24-1 and TRBJ2-1, with 8 positions matching TRBD2. J lost 7 bases, V lost 3 bases, and 4 bases had no gene match. The germline CDR1 and CDR2 sequences are KGHDR and SFDVKD. The CDR3 runs to 14 residues. DNA for the CDR3: TGTGCCACCAGTGATGATCGGGAGGGGAATGAGCAGTTCTTC. Its translation is CATSDDREGNEQFF.

Of note for this clonotype: A read error may account for a junction end that differs from germline. The rearrangement joins TRBV30 to TRBJ1-1; D gene ambiguous. CDR3 length: 13 amino acids. In germline, CDR1 is GTSNPN, CDR2 SVGIG (reference sequence). The CDR3 region is CARSVRGYTEAFF. CDR3 sequence (DNA): TGCGCCCGGAGTGTGCGGGGATACACTGAAGCTTTCTTT.

In its sample, this clonotype was seen once. The V and J genes are TRBV28 and TRBJ1-6; D is unresolved. This CDR3 spans 12 amino acids. The germline V gene encodes CDR1 MDHEN and CDR2 SYDVKM. The ends were cut back, 6 bases at V and 7 bases at J, with 7 bases in the middle. The CDR3 bases are TGTGCCAGCAGCCCCCGAAATTCACCCCTCCACTTT. Protein product: CASSPRNSPLHF.

This chain uses TRBV7-3 with TRBJ2-3; D is unresolved. Germline CDR1 and CDR2: SGHTA and FQGTGA. Trimming removed 1 base at V and 0 bases at J, with 14 bases between. The CDR3 extends over 17 amino acids. This CDR3 is CASSLNMGMTSTDTQYF. The CDR3 DNA reads as TGTGCCAGCAGCTTAAATATGGGGATGACTAGCACAGATACGCAGTATTTT. Full variable domain (rest looked up from reference TRBV7-3 and TRBJ2-3): GAGVSQTPSNKVTEKGKYVELRCDPISGHTALYWYRQSLGQGPEFLIYFQGTGAADDSGLPNDRFFAVRPEGSVSTLKIQRTERGDSAVYLCASSLNMGMTSTDTQYFGPGTRLTVL.

This clonotype was observed at least ten times. This chain connects TRBV9 to TRBJ1-4, with D perhaps TRBD1 (6 bases). Per germline, CDR1 SGDLS and CDR2 YYNGEE. V lost 0 bases, J lost 4 bases, and 13 bases lay in between. The CDR3 covers 16 residues. The CDR3 nucleotides read TGTGCCAGCAGCGTAGAGGGGGGCGCGTATAATGAAAAACTGTTTTTT. Amino acids: CASSVEGGAYNEKLFF.

The chain employs TRBV9 and TRBJ1-2, with a possible D match to TRBD1 (6 bases). CDR1 SGDLS and CDR2 YYNGEE come from the germline V gene. The V end lost 3 bases, the J end lost 4 bases, and 19 bases lay between the germline ends. CDR3 size: 16 residues. Written as DNA, the CDR3 is TGTGCCAGCAGCGGGGGACGCAGGGGCAGTAGCTATGGCTACACCTTC. This sequence encodes CASSGGRRGSSYGYTF.

This chain connects TRBV25-1 to TRBJ1-2, with 10 bases identical to TRBD1. V shed 5 bases and J 0 bases; nucleotides not matched to a gene: 12. The length of the CDR3 is 18 residues. Looked up from germline, CDR1 is MGHDK and CDR2 is SYGVNS. CDR3 sequence (DNA): TGTGCCAGCAGTCCCTCGTTGGGACAGGGGTTATCTAACTATGGCTACACCTTC. The encoded protein is CASSPSLGQGLSNYGYTF.

This clonotype occurred a few times. V and J are TRBV19 and TRBJ1-1; D unclear. The V gene lost 5 bases and the J gene lost 9 bases, with 13 bases spanning the gap. Germline lookup yields CDR1 LNHDA and CDR2 SQIVND (reference sequence). CDR3 length: 12 residues. The CDR3 loop is CASSPIQSQAFF. The DNA of the CDR3 is TGTGCCAGTAGTCCGATACAGAGTCAAGCTTTCTTT.

This clonotype was counted ten times or more. The V and J genes are TRBV15 and TRBJ2-7, with 7 bases fitting TRBD1. V lost 0 bases and J lost 2; bases outside the gene matches: 4. CDR1 and CDR2 (germline): LNHNV, YYDKDF (reference sequence). The CDR3 is 15 residues long. DNA of the CDR3: TGTGCCACCAGCAGAGAGGGGGACAGTCCCTACGAGCAGTACTTC. As protein: CATSREGDSPYEQYF.

This clonotype was seen many times. This chain connects TRBV2 to TRBJ1-1, with no clear D. Trimming stripped 6 bases from V and 4 bases from J, with 15 bases between. The CDR3 covers 14 residues. Germline-derived CDR1 and CDR2 are SNHLY and FYNNEI. The CDR3 spells CASRAALGSTEAFF. For the CDR3, the DNA is TGTGCCAGCAGAGCCGCCCTGGGGTCCACTGAAGCTTTCTTT.

The CDR3 sequence is CASSTGGWETANEQFF. DNA of the CDR3: TGCGCCAGCAGCACCGGGGGGTGGGAGACGGCGAATGAGCAGTTCTTC. This chain joins TRBV5-1 and TRBJ2-1; TRBD2 matches at 7 bases. Unmatched junction bases numbered 14, after V lost 4 bases and J lost 7 bases. Germline CDR1 and CDR2: SGHRS and YFSETQ. This CDR3 is 16 amino acids long.

J is TRBJ2-7 and V is TRBV7-2; 10 nucleotides align to TRBD1. CDR1 SGHTA and CDR2 FQGNSA come from the germline V gene. Unmatched junction bases numbered 6, after V lost 5 bases and J lost 2 bases. The CDR3 extends over 15 amino acids. CDR3 region: CASSHPGTGAYEQYF. The DNA for the CDR3 is TGTGCCAGCAGCCATCCCGGGACAGGGGCCTACGAGCAGTACTTC.

V and J are TRBV11-1 and TRBJ2-5; TRBD2 might be the D (6 bases). The J call may be incorrect, as the DNA end agrees better with TRBJ2-7. Germline V gene data show CDR1 as SGHAT and CDR2 as FQDESV (reference sequence). This CDR3 region has 15 residues. DNA of the CDR3: TGTGCCAGCTCGTCGACAGCGGGTGCCTCCTACGAGCAGTACTTC. This codes for CASSSTAGASYEQYF.

The table lists this clonotype with a few counts. The CDR3 here is CSALGTGDTEAFF. The CDR3 nucleotides read TGCAGTGCTCTAGGGACAGGGGACACTGAAGCTTTCTTT. The chain carries TRBV20-1 and TRBJ1-1, with TRBD1 matching over 10 bases. Germline V gene sequence: CDR1 DFQATT, CDR2 SNEGSKA (reference sequence). V lost 5 bases, J lost 3 bases, and 3 bases stayed unmatched. This CDR3 region has 13 residues.

The CDR3 DNA reads TGCGCCAGCAGCCAAGATCGTCCAGCCCCCTACGAGCAGTACTTC. Encoded protein: CASSQDRPAPYEQYF. The chain couples TRBV5-1 to TRBJ2-7; D gene unclear. Germline CDR1 is SGHRS and CDR2 is YFSETQ. V dropped 4 bases and J dropped 2 bases, with 16 bases sitting between them. This CDR3 spans 15 amino acids.

This clonotype came up once. The chain has TRBV20-1 and TRBJ2-2, with 11 bases identical to TRBD2. CDR3 length: 17 amino acids. V lost 0 bases and J lost 6; bases outside the gene matches: 9. The V gene's germline CDR1 is DFQATT and CDR2 SNEGSKA (reference sequence). The chain's CDR3 is CSARDRLSSGRPGELFF. As DNA, the CDR3 is TGCAGTGCTAGAGACCGCCTCTCTAGCGGGAGGCCCGGGGAGCTGTTTTTT.

This clonotype was found a few times. The rearrangement uses TRBV27 and TRBJ1-2, with 8 positions matching TRBD1. The CDR3 contains 11 residues. Germline values: CDR1 MNHEY, CDR2 SMNVEV (reference sequence). Trimming at V came to 10 bases and at J to 7 bases, leaving 5 bases not matched to a gene. The CDR3 spells CATQGVSGYTF. The CDR3 DNA is TGTGCCACACAGGGGGTTTCTGGCTACACCTTC.

The rearrangement joins TRBV18 to TRBJ2-2, with TRBD2 as a possible D gene (5 bases). V lost 1 base, J lost 0 bases, and 9 bases lay in between. The CDR3 has 16 residues. In germline, CDR1 is KGHSH, CDR2 LQKENI. The CDR3 DNA sequence: TGTGCCAGCTCACCACAAAAAGCGGCGAACACCGGGGAGCTGTTTTTT. Its translation is CASSPQKAANTGELFF.

This clonotype has ten or more counts. The J gene is TRBJ1-1, the V gene TRBV9, with D perhaps TRBD1 (5 bases). The CDR3 is 13 amino acids. CDR1 and CDR2 from the germline V gene are SGDLS and YYNGEE. Trimming cost V 3 bases and J 7 bases, with 13 bases left between them. The CDR3 loop is CASSAGTENEAFF. In DNA form, the CDR3 reads TGTGCCAGCAGCGCTGGGACGGAAAATGAAGCTTTCTTT.

The rearrangement links TRBV2 to TRBJ1-4; TRBD1 matches at 8 bases. The germline CDR1 and CDR2 sequences are SNHLY and FYNNEI. V shed 4 bases and J 6 bases; nucleotides not matched to a gene: 4. The CDR3 extends over 14 amino acids. CDR3 region: CASSADRAHEKLFF. CDR3 in DNA: TGTGCCAGCAGTGCGGACAGGGCCCATGAAAAACTGTTTTTT. Drawing the rest from reference TRBV2 and TRBJ1-4, the complete variable domain is EPEVTQTPSHQVTQMGQEVILRCVPISNHLYFYWYRQILGQKVEFLVSFYNNEISEKSEIFDDQFSVERPDGSNFTLKIRSTKLEDSAMYFCASSADRAHEKLFFGSGTQLSVL.

A word on this clonotype: The junction departs from the called germline gene at one end, perhaps through a read error. The chain joins TRBV7-7 to TRBJ2-7; D perhaps matches TRBD1 (5 bases). The germline V gene has CDR1 SSHAT and CDR2 FNYEAQ (reference sequence). The CDR3 is 13 amino acids. The CDR3 sequence is CASSREDNYEQYF. CDR3 bases: TGTGCTAGCAGCCGCGAGGACAATTACGAGCAGTACTTC. Filled out from reference TRBV7-7 and TRBJ2-7, the complete variable domain reads GAGVSQSPRYKVTKRGQDVTLRCDPISSHATLYWYQQALGQGPEFLTYFNYEAQPDKSGLPSDRFSAERPEGSISTLTIQRTEQRDSAMYRCASSREDNYEQYFGPGTRLTVT.

The rearrangement uses TRBV19 and TRBJ1-3; D remains ambiguous. Germline V gene lookup returns CDR1 LNHDA and CDR2 SQIVND (reference sequence). Trimming removed 4 bases at V and 0 bases at J, with 13 bases between. This CDR3 contains 16 residues. CDR3 protein: CASSTQRTISGNTIYF. The CDR3 nucleotides read TGTGCCAGTAGTACGCAGCGTACGATCTCTGGAAACACCATATATTTT.

The chain joins TRBV20-1 to TRBJ1-1; D remains unclear. The CDR3 has 13 residues. In germline, CDR1 is DFQATT, CDR2 SNEGSKA (reference sequence). V gave up 4 bases and J gave up 2 bases, with 11 bases separating them. CDR3 region: CSAMRGVNTEAFF. In DNA form, the CDR3 reads TGCAGTGCTATGCGGGGAGTCAACACTGAAGCTTTCTTT.

This clonotype came up once. The genes are TRBV29-1 and TRBJ1-2; tentatively, D is TRBD1 (5 bases). This CDR3 is 14 amino acids long. Deletions cut 0 bases from V and 6 bases from J, with 14 bases between. Per the germline V gene, CDR1 is SQVTM and CDR2 is ANQGSEA. The CDR3 nucleotides read TGCAGCGTTGAAGATCGTAGCGGGGGTAATGGCTACACCTTC. This gives the protein CSVEDRSGGNGYTF. The full variable domain, completed using reference TRBV29-1 and TRBJ1-2, is SAVISQKPSRDICQRGTSLTIQCQVDSQVTMMFWYRQQPGQSLTLIATANQGSEATYESGFVIDKFPISRPNLTFSTLTVSNMSPEDSSIYLCSVEDRSGGNGYTFGSGTRLTVV.

The rearrangement links TRBV10-3 to TRBJ2-7; tentatively, D is TRBD2 (5 bases). This CDR3 contains 15 residues. V lost 3 bases and J 7 bases, leaving 19 bases between the germline ends. Germline V gives CDR1 ENHRY, CDR2 SYGVKD. The CDR3 loop is CAISDGSAAVYEQYF. DNA for the CDR3: TGTGCCATCAGTGACGGGTCAGCGGCTGTATATGAGCAGTACTTC.

This chain connects TRBV11-2 to TRBJ2-7; D call uncertain. This CDR3 spans 15 amino acids. Germline-derived CDR1 and CDR2 are SGHAT and FQNNGV. Trimming pared 5 bases from V and 2 bases from J, leaving 16 bases between. The CDR3 DNA reads TGTGCCAGCAGCCCTGCTTACCGGGCGACCTACGAGCAGTACTTC. This codes for CASSPAYRATYEQYF.

The V call is TRBV28, the J call TRBJ1-5; D not resolved. The V gene lost 3 bases and the J gene lost 6 bases, with 15 bases spanning the gap. There are 15 residues in the CDR3. Germline loops: CDR1 MDHEN, CDR2 SYDVKM. CDR3 region: CASSFKTFTVQPQHF. The CDR3 bases are TGTGCCAGCAGTTTCAAGACATTTACTGTTCAGCCCCAGCATTTT.

The chain carries TRBV24-1 and TRBJ1-5; 7 bases are shared with TRBD1. The CDR3 has 14 residues. Trimming removed 7 bases from V and 1 base from J; junction bases left unmatched: 3. Germline loops: CDR1 KGHDR, CDR2 SFDVKD. This chain's CDR3 is CATSRQGSNQPQHF. Written as DNA, the CDR3 is TGTGCCACCAGCCGACAGGGAAGCAATCAGCCCCAGCATTTT.

The CDR3 region has the DNA TGTGCCAGCAGTGAAGTAGCCAATTCACCCCTCCACTTT. Encoded protein: CASSEVANSPLHF. The rearrangement links TRBV2 to TRBJ1-6, with D hard to call. This CDR3 comprises 13 residues. Germline V gene sequence: CDR1 SNHLY, CDR2 FYNNEI. Trimming took off 1 base at V and 7 bases at J, with 5 bases between the two ends. The whole variable domain, remainder taken from reference TRBV2 and TRBJ1-6, is EPEVTQTPSHQVTQMGQEVILRCVPISNHLYFYWYRQILGQKVEFLVSFYNNEISEKSEIFDDQFSVERPDGSNFTLKIRSTKLEDSAMYFCASSEVANSPLHFGNGTRLTVT.

This CDR3 reads CASMAAYQETQYF. Written as DNA, the CDR3 is TGTGCCAGCATGGCGGCGTACCAAGAGACCCAGTACTTC. The chain links TRBV2 to TRBJ2-5; D not certain. In germline, CDR1 is SNHLY, CDR2 FYNNEI. The CDR3 has 13 amino acids. Trimming cost V 7 bases and J 0 bases, with 9 bases left between them.